This T cell receptor beta chain was recorded in a study of early stage breast cancer tumors. Study-wide context: Of around 15 invasive breast tumors, about a dozen were hormone receptor-positive, HER2-negative. Each sample averaged approximately 10-fold read coverage.

Each sample had two DNA replicates, around 0.53 ug blood or 1.5 ug tissue. The protocol was immunoSEQ multiplex PCR, while the TCRdb copy is restricted to in-frame clones and leaves out a portion. The sample lists approximately 33,000 clones, roughly 80% occurring once. The CDR3 is made up of 17 amino acids. V was pared by 5 bases and J by 0 bases, with 20 bases between. CDR1 and CDR2 from the germline V gene are GTSNPN and SVGIG (reference sequence). Sequencing used blood. The receptor was isolated from a middle-aged person with breast cancer. The chain links TRBV30 to TRBJ1-5; D gene uncertain. DNA for the CDR3: TGTGCCTGGGGGTCCAGTATCAACTCATATAGCAATCAGCCCCAGCATTTT. Its protein is CAWGSSINSYSNQPQHF. The full variable domain, with the rest looked up from reference TRBV30 and TRBJ1-5, is SQTIHQWPATLVQPVGSPLSLECTVEGTSNPNLYWYRQAAGRGLQLLFYSVGIGQISSEVPQNLSASRPQDRQFILSSKKLLLSDSGFYLCAWGSSINSYSNQPQHFGDGTRLSIL.